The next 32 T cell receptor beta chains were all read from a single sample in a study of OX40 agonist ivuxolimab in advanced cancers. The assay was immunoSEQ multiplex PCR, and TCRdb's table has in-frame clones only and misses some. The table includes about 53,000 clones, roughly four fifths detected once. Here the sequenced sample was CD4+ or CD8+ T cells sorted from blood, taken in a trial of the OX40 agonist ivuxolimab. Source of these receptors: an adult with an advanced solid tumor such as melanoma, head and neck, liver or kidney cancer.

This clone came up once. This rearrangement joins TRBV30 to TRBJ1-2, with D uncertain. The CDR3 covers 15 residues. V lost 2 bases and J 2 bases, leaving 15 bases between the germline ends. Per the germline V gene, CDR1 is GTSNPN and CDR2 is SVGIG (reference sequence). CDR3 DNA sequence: TGTGCCTGGAGTCTGATATCGATACACAACTATGGCTACACCTTC. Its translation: CAWSLISIHNYGYTF.

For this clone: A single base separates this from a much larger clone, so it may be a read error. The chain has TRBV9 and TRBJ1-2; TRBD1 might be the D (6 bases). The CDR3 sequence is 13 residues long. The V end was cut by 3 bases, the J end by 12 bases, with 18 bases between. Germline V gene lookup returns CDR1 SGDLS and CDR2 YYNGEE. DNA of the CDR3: TGTGCCAGCAGCGGAACCCGGGACAACGGCCACACCTTC. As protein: CASSGTRDNGHTF.

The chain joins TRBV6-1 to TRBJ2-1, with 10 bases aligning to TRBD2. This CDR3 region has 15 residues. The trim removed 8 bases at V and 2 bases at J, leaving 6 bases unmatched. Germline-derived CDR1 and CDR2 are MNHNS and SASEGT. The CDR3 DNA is TGTGCCAGCCGGAGGACTAGCGGCACCTACAATGAGCAGTTCTTC. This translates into CASRRTSGTYNEQFF.

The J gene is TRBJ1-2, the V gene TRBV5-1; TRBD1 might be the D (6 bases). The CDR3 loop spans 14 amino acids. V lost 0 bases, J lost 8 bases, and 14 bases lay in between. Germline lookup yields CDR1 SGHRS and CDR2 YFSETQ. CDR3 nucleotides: TGCGCCAGCAGCTTGGAATTGGGGGGCTCCGGCTACACCTTC. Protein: CASSLELGGSGYTF.

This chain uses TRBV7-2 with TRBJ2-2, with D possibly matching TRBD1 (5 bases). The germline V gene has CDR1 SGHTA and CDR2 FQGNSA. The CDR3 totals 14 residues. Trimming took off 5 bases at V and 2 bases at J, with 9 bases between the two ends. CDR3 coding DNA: TGTGCCAGCAGCCCGGACACTAACACCGGGGAGCTGTTTTTT. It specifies CASSPDTNTGELFF.

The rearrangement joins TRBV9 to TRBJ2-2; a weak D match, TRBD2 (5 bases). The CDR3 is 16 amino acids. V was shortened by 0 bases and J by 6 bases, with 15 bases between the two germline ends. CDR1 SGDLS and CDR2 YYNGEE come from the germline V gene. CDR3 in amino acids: CASSVGRRRESGELFF. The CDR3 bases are TGTGCCAGCAGCGTAGGCAGGAGGCGTGAGTCCGGGGAGCTGTTTTTT.

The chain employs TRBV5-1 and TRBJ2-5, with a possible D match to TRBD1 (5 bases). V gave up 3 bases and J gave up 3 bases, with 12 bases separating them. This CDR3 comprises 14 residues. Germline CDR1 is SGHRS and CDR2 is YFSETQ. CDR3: CASSWQGSEETQYF. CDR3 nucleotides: TGCGCCAGCAGCTGGCAGGGATCGGAAGAGACCCAGTACTTC.

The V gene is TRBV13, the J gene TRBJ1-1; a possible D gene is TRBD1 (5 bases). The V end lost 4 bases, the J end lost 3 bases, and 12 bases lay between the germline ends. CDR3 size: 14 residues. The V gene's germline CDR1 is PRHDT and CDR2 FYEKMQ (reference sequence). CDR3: CASSSGGRDTEAFF. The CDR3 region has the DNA TGTGCCAGCAGCTCTGGGGGACGGGACACTGAAGCTTTCTTT.

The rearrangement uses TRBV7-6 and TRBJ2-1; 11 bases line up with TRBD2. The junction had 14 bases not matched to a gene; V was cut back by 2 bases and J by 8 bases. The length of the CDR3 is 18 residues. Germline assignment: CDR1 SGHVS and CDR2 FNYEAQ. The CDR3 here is CASSLYGATSGIRYEQFF. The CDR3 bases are TGTGCCAGCAGCTTATATGGCGCGACTAGCGGGATTAGATATGAGCAGTTCTTC.

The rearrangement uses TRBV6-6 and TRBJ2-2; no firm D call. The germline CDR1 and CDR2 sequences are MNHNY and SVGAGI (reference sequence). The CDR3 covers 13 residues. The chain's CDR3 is CASGGANTGELFF. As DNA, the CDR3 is TGTGCTTCGGGTGGAGCGAACACCGGGGAGCTGTTTTTT.

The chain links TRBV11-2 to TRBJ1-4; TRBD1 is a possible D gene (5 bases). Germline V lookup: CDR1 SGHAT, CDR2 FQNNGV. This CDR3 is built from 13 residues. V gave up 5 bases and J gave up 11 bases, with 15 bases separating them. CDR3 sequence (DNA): TGTGCCAGCAGCCCCCACGAGCGGGGGAAACTGTTTTTT. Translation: CASSPHERGKLFF.

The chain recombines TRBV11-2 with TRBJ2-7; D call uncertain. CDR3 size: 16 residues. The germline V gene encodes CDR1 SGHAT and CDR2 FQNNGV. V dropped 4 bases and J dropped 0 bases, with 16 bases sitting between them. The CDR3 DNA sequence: TGTGCCAGCAGCTCACTCAGACGGTCCTCCTCCTACGAGCAGTACTTC. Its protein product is CASSSLRRSSSYEQYF.

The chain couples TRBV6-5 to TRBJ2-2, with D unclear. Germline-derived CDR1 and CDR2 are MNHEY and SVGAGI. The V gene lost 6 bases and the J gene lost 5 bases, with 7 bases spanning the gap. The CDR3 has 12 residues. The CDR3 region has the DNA TGTGCCAGCAGCTCCCCTACCGGGGAGCTGTTTTTT. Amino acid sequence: CASSSPTGELFF.

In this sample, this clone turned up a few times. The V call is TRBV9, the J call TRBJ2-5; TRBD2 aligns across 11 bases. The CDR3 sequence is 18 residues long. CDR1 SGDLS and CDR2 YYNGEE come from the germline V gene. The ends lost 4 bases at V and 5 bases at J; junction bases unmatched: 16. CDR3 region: CASSSPGTSGLKGETQYF. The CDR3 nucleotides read TGTGCCAGCAGCTCCCCCGGGACTAGCGGTTTAAAAGGGGAGACCCAGTACTTC.

Here the CDR3 DNA reads TGTGCCAGCAGCTTACTGGTAAGCGGGAGGCTTAATGAGCAGTTCTTC. Protein product: CASSLLVSGRLNEQFF. The chain couples TRBV5-5 to TRBJ2-1; 9 bases are shared with TRBD2. Germline CDR1 SGHKS, CDR2 YYEKEE (reference sequence). Trimming at V came to 2 bases and at J to 7 bases, leaving 10 bases not matched to a gene. This CDR3 contains 16 residues. Combining the CDR3 with reference TRBV5-5 and TRBJ2-1 gives the whole variable domain DAGVTQSPTHLIKTRGQQVTLRCSPISGHKSVSWYQQVLGQGPQFIFQYYEKEERGRGNFPDRFSARQFPNYSSELNVNALLLGDSALYLCASSLLVSGRLNEQFFGPGTRLTVL.

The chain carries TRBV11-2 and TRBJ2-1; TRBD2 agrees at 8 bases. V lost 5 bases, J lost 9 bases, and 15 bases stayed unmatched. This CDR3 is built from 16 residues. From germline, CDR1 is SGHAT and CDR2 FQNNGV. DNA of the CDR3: TGTGCCAGCAGCCCGGGACTAGAGGCGGCCCCTCGTGAGCAGTTCTTC. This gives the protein CASSPGLEAAPREQFF.

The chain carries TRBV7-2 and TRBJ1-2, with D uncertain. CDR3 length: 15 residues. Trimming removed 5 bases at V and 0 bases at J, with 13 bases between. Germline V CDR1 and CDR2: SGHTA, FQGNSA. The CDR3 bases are TGTGCCAGCAGCCAATACGCCGGCACTAACTATGGCTACACCTTC. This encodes CASSQYAGTNYGYTF.

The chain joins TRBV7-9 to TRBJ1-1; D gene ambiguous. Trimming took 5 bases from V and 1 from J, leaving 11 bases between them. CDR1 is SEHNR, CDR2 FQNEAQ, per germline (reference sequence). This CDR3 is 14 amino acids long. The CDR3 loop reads CASSQIGRNTEAFF. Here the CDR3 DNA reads TGTGCCAGCAGCCAGATTGGGAGGAACACTGAAGCTTTCTTT. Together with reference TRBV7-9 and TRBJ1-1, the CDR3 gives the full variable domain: DTGVSQNPRHKITKRGQNVTFRCDPISEHNRLYWYRQTLGQGPEFLTYFQNEAQLEKSRLLSDRFSAERPKGSFSTLEIQRTEQGDSAMYLCASSQIGRNTEAFFGQGTRLTVV.

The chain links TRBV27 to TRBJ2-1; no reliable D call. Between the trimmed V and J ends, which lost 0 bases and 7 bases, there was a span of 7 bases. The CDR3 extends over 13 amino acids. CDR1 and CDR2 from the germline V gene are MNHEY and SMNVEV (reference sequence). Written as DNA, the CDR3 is TGTGCCAGCAGTTTATCGTTGTGGAATGAGCAGTTCTTC. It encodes CASSLSLWNEQFF.

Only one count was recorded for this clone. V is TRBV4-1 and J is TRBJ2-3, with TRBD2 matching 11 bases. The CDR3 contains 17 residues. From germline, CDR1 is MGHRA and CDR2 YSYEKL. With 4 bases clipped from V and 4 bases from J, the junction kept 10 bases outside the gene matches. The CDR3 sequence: CASSRGYTSGSPDTQYF. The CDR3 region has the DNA TGCGCCAGCAGCCGCGGGTACACTAGCGGGAGCCCAGATACGCAGTATTTT.

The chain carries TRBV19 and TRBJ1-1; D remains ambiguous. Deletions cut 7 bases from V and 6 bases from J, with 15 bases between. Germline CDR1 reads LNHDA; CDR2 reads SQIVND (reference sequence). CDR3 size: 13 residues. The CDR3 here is CASTPRTGSEAFF. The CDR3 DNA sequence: TGTGCCAGTACCCCTCGGACTGGTTCTGAAGCTTTCTTT.

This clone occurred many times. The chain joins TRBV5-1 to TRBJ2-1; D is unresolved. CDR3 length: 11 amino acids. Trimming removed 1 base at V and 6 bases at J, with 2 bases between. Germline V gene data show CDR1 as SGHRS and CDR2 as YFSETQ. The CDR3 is CASSLLNEQFF. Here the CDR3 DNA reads TGCGCCAGCAGCTTGCTCAATGAGCAGTTCTTC.

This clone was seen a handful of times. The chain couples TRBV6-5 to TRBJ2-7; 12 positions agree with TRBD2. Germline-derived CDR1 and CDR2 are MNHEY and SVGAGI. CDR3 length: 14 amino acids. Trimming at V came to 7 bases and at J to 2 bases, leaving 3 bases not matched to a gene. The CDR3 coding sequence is TGTGCCAGCACCCCTAGCGGGAGGGCCTACGAGCAGTACTTC. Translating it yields CASTPSGRAYEQYF.

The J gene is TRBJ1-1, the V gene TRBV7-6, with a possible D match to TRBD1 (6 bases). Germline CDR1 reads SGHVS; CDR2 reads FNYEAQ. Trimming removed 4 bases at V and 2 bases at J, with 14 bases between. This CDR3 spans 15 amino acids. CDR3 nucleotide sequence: TGTGCCAGCAGCTCCTCCCTGGGACACAACACTGAAGCTTTCTTT. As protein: CASSSSLGHNTEAFF. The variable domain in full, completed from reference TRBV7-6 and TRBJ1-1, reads GAGVSQSPRYKVTKRGQDVALRCDPISGHVSLYWYRQALGQGPEFLTYFNYEAQQDKSGLPNDRFSAERPEGSISTLTIQRTEQRDSAMYRCASSSSLGHNTEAFFGQGTRLTVV.

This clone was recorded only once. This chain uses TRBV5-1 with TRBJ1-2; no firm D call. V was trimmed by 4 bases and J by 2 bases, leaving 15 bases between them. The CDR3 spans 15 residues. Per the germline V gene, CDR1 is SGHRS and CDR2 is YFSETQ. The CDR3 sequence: CASSLTPAVNYGYTF. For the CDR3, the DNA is TGCGCCAGCAGCCTCACCCCGGCCGTAAACTATGGCTACACCTTC.

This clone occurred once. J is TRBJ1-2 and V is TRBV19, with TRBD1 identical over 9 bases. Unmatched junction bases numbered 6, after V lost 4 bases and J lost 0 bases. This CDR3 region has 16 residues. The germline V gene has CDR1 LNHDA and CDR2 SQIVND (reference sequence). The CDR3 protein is CASSTGQGRANYGYTF. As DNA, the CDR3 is TGTGCCAGTAGTACCGGACAGGGGCGGGCTAACTATGGCTACACCTTC.

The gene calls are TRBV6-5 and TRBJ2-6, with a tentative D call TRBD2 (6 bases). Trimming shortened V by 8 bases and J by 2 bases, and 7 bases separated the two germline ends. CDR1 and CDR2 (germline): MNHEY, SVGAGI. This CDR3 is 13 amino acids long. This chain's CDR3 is CASGLTGANVLTF. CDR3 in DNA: TGTGCCAGCGGACTAACTGGGGCCAACGTCCTGACTTTC.

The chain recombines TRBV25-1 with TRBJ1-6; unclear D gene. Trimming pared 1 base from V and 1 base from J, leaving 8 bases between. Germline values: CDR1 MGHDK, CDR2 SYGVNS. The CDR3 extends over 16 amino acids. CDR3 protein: CASSESGKSYNSPLHF. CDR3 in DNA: TGTGCCAGCAGTGAATCGGGGAAGTCCTATAATTCACCCCTCCACTTT.

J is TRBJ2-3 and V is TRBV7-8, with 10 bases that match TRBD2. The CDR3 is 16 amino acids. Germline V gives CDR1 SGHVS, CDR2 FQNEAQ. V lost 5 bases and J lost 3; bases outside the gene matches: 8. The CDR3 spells CASSVLAGTGTDTQYF. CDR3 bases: TGTGCCAGCAGCGTACTAGCGGGAACTGGGACAGATACGCAGTATTTT.

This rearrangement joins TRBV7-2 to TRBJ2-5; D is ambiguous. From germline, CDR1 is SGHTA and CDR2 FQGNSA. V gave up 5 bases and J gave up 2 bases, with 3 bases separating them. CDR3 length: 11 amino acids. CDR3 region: CASSQQETQYF. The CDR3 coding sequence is TGTGCCAGCAGCCAACAAGAGACCCAGTACTTC.

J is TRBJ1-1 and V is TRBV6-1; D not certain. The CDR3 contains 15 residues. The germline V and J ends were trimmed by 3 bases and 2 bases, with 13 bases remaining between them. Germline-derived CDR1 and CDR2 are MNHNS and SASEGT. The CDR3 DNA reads TGTGCCAGCAGTGACCAAGGGTCGCGAAACACTGAAGCTTTCTTT. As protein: CASSDQGSRNTEAFF.

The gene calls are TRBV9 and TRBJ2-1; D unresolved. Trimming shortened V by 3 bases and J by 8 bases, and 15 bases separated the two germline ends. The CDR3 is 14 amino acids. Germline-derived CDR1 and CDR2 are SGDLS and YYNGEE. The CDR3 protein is CASSAGDGWDEQFF. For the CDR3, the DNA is TGTGCCAGCAGCGCCGGTGATGGTTGGGATGAGCAGTTCTTC.